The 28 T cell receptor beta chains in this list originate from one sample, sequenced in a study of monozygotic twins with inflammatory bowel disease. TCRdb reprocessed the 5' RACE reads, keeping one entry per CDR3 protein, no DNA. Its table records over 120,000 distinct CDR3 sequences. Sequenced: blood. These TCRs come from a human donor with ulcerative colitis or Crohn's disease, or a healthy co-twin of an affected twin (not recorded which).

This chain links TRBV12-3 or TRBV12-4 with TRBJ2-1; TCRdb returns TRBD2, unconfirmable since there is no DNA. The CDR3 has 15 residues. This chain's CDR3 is CASSFSGQDLDEQFF.

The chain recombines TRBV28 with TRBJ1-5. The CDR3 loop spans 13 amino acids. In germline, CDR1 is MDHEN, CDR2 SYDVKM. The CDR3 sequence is CASRQQSGEPQHF.

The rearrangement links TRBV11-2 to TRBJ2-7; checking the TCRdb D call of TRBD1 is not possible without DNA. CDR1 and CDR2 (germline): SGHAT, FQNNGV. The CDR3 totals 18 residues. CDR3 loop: CASSLETGGAIASYEQYF.

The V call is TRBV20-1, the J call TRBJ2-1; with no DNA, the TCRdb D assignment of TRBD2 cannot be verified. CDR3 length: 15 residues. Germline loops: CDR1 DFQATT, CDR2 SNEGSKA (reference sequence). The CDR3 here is CSASPGLAGVGEQFF.

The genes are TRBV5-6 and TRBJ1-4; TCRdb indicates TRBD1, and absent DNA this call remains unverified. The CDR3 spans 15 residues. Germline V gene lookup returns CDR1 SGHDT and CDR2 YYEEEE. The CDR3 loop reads CASSLAWGDSEKLFF.

CDR3 protein: CASSLGTSGQETQYF. J is TRBJ2-5 and V is TRBV5-1; TCRdb names TRBD2, which stays unverified in the absence of DNA. The length of the CDR3 is 15 residues. Germline CDR1 is SGHRS and CDR2 is YFSETQ.

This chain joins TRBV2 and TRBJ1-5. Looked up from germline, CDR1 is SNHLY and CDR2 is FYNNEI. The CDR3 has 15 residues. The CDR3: CASSDGGVPNQPQHF.

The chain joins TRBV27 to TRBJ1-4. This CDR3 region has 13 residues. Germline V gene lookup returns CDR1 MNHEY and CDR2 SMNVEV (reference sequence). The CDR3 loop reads CASSGGGGEKLFF.

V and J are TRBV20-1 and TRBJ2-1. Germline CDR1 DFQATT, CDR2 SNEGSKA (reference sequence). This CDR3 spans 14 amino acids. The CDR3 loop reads CSAQHYGSYNEQFF.

The CDR3 is CASTTAGRGDNSPLHF. The chain uses TRBV7-9 and TRBJ1-6; TCRdb proposes TRBD1, but this gene call is untestable without DNA. Germline-derived CDR1 and CDR2 are SEHNR and FQNEAQ (reference sequence). The CDR3 length is 16 residues.

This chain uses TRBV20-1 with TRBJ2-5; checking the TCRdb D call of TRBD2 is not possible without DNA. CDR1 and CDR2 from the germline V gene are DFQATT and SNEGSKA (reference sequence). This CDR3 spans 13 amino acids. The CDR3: CSISGRTQETQYF.

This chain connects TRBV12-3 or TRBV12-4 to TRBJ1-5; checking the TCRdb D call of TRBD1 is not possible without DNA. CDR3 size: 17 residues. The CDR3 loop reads CASSPDRDPYSNQPQHF.

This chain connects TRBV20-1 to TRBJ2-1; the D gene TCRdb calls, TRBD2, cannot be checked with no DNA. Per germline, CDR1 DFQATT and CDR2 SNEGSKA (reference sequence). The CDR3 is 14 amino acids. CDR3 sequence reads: CSARGQSGYNEQFF.

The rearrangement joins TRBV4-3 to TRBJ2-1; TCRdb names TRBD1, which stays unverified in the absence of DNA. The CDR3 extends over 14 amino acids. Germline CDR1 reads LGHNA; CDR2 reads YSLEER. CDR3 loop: CASSQDPGWYEQFF.

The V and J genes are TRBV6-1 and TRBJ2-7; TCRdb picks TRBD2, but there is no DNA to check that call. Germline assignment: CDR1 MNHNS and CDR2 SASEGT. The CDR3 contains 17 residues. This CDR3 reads CASSRITLAGNHYEQYF.

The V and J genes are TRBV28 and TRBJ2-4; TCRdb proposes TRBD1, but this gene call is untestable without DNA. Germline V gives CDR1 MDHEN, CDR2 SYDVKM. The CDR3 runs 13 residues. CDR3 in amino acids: CASSRGGKNIQYF. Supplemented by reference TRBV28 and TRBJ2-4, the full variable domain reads DVKVTQSSRYLVKRTGEKVFLECVQDMDHENMFWYRQDPGLGLRLIYFSYDVKMKEKGDIPEGYSVSREKKERFSLILESASTNQTSMYLCASSRGGKNIQYFGAGTRLSVL.

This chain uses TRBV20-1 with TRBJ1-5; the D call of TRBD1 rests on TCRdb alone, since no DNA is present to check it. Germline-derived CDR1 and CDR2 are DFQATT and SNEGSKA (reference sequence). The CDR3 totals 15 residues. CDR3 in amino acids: CSARATGTIDQPQHF.

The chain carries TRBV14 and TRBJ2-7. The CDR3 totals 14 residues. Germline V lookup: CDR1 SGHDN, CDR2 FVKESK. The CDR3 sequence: CASSPGPYYGEQYF.

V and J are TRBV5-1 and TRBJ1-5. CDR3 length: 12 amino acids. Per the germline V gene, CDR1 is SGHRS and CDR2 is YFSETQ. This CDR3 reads CASSPRRLPQHF.

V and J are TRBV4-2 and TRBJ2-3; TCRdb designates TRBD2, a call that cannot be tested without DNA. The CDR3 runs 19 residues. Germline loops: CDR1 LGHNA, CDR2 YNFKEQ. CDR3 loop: CASSRWTSGTLDPPDTQYF.

This CDR3 reads CAWSSAGTSGNTIYF. This chain uses TRBV30 with TRBJ1-3; TCRdb lists TRBD1, though no DNA is available to test this call. Germline V gene data show CDR1 as GTSNPN and CDR2 as SVGIG (reference sequence). The CDR3 loop spans 15 amino acids.

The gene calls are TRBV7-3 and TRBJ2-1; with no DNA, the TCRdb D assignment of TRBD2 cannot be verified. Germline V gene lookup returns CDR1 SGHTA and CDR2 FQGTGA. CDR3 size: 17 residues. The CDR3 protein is CASSLTPPGLADNEQFF.

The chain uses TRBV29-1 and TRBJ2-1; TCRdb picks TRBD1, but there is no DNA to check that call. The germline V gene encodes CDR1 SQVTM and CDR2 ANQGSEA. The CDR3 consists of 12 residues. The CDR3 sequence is CSVEGVGDEQFF.

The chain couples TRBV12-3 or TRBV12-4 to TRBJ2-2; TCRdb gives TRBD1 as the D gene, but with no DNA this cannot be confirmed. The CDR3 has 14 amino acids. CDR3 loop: CASSLGVFTGELFF.

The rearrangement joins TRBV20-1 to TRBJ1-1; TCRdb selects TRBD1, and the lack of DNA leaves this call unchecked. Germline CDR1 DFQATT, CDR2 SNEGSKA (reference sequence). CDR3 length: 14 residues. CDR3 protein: CSARARQGWTEAFF.

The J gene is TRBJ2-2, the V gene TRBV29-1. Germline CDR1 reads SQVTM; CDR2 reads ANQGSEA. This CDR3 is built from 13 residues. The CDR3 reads CSVEMGYTGELFF.

The CDR3 reads CASSSSGPPGEQYF. The J gene is TRBJ2-7, the V gene TRBV7-3; TCRdb's D gene call, TRBD2, goes unchecked for lack of DNA. This CDR3 is 14 amino acids long. In germline, CDR1 is SGHTA, CDR2 FQGTGA.

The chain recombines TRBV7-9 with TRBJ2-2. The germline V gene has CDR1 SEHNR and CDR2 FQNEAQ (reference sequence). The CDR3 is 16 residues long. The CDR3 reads CASSLAKAVDTGELFF.